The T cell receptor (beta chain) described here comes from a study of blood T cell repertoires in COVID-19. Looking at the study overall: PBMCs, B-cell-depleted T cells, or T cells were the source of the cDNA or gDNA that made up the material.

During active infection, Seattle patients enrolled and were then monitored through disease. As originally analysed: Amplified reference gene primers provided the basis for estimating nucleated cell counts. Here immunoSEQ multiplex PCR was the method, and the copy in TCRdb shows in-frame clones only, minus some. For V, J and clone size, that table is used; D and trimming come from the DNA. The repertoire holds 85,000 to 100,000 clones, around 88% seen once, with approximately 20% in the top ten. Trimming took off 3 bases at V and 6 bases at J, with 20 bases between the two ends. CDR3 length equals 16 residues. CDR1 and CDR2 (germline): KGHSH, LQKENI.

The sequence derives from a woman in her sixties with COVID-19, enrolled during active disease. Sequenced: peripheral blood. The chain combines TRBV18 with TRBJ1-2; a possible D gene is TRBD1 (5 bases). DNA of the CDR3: TGTGCCAGCTCACCGACCGAAATACAGGAATCTGATGGCTACACCTTC. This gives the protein CASSPTEIQESDGYTF.